This TCR beta chain is from a study of siplizumab effects on memory and regulatory T cells. Study-level findings and limits: Naive-or-memory phenotypes were unassignable for roughly 80-97% of proliferating CD4+ or CD8+ clones. Tregs proliferating in siplizumab cultures lacked confirmation of their suppressive function. Alloreactive sequences tracing back to unstimulated CD4+ memory cells fell significantly with siplizumab.

About 100,000 TCR templates underwent assay in each sample. The assay was immunoSEQ multiplex PCR, and TCRdb's table has in-frame clones only and misses some. The table shows 60,000 to 65,000 clones, with 79% occurring only once. Concerning this clone itself: Its antigen remains unknown.

This CDR3 is 15 amino acids long. The V gene's germline CDR1 is SGHRS and CDR2 YFSETQ. V lost 6 bases and J lost 3; bases outside the gene matches: 8. V usage is TRBV5-1 and J usage is TRBJ2-2; 7 bases are a match to TRBD1. The clonotype was recovered from a human donor in good health. Specimen: memory CD4+ T cells sorted from blood. CDR3 sequence (DNA): TGCGCCAGCACTTCGAGGACAGGTGACACCGGGGAGCTGTTTTTT. Protein product: CASTSRTGDTGELFF.